The clone carrying this TCR beta chain was picked up a small number of times. Its target is not known. These data are taken from a study of blood T cells in healthy people across ages. General study points: Per-million-T-cell TCR beta diversity fell roughly linearly with age. It was the long-lived donors that had more naive CD4+ cells and higher diversity than aged donors.

Then a second PCR, running roughly 7 to 11 cycles, was carried out with a sample-barcoded 5' primer and a J-beta primer mix. MiXCR was run by TCRdb on the 5' RACE reads, yielding one entry per CDR3 protein. This sample yields hundreds of thousands of distinct CDR3 sequences, of which 25% are seen a single time; under 9.5% belongs to the top ten. V dropped 4 bases and J dropped 6 bases, with 19 bases sitting between them. CDR1 and CDR2 from the germline V gene are SGHTA and FQGNSA. CDR3 length: 15 amino acids. Donors ranged from about 6 to 95 years old and were healthy Caucasians in Russia. The same data also contributed to another study, on T cells of mothers and their children.

The source is a boy aged 10-17 years in good health. The V and J genes are TRBV7-2 and TRBJ2-7; maybe TRBD1 (6 bases). Sequencing was done on a sample of blood. As DNA, the CDR3 is TGTGCCAGCAGCTCGAGAAGGGGGTCGGGGTCCGAGCAGTACTTC. This gives the protein CASSSRRGSGSEQYF.